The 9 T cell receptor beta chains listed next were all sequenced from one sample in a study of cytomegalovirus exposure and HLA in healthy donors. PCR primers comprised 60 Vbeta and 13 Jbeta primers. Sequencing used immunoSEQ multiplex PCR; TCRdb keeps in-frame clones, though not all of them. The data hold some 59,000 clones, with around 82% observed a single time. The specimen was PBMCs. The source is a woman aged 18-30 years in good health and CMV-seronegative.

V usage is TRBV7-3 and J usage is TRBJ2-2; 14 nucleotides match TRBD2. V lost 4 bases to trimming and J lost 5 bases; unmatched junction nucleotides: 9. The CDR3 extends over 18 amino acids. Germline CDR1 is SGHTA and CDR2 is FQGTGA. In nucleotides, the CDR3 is TGTGCCAGCAGCTCCCCCGGGACTAGCGGGAGCCGAACCGGGGAGCTGTTTTTT. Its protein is CASSSPGTSGSRTGELFF.

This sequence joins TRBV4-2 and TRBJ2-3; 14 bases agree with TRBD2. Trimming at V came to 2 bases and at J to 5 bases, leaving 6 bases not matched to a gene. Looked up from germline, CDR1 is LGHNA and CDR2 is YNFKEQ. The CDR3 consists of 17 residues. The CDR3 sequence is CASSQQTSGRVGDTQYF. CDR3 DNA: TGTGCCAGCAGCCAACAGACTAGCGGGAGGGTCGGAGATACGCAGTATTTT.

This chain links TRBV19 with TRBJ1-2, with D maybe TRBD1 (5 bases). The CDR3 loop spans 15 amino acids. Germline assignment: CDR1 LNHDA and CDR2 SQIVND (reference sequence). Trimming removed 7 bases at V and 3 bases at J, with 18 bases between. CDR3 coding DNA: TGTGCCAGTACCGATGGGGGGACCCCCGACTATGGCTACACCTTC. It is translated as CASTDGGTPDYGYTF.

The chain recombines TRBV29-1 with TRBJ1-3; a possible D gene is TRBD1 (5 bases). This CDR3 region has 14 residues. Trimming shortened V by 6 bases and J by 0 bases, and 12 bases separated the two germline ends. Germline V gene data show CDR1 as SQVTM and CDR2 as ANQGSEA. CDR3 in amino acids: CSVGRVVSGNTIYF. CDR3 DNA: TGCAGCGTAGGCAGGGTAGTCTCTGGAAACACCATATATTTT.

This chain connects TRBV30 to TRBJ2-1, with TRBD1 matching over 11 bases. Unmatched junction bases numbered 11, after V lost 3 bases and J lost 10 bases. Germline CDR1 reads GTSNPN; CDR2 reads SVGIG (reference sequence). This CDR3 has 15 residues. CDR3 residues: CAWRRGQGVRGEQFF. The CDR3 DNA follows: TGTGCCTGGAGGAGGGGACAGGGGGTCCGGGGGGAGCAGTTCTTC.

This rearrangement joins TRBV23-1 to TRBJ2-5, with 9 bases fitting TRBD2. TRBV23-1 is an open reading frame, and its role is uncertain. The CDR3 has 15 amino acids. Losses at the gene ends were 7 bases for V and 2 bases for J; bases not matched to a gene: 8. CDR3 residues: CASTLAGRGQETQYF. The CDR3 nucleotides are TGCGCCAGCACGCTAGCGGGACGGGGACAAGAGACCCAGTACTTC.

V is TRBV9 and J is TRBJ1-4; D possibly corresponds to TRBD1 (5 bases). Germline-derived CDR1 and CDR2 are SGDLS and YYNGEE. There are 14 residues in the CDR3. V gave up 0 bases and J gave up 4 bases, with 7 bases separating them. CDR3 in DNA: TGTGCCAGCAGCGTAGGACAGCTTAATGAAAAACTGTTTTTT. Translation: CASSVGQLNEKLFF. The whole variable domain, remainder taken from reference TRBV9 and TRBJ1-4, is DSGVTQTPKHLITATGQRVTLRCSPRSGDLSVYWYQQSLDQGLQFLIQYYNGEERAKGNILERFSAQQFPDLHSELNLSSLELGDSALYFCASSVGQLNEKLFFGSGTQLSVL.

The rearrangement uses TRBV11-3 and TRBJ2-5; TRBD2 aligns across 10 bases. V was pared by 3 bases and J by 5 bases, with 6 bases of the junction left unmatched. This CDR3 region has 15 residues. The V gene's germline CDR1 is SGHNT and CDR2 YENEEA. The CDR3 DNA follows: TGTGCCAGCAGCTTGGCTAGCGGGAGTTGGGAGACCCAGTACTTC. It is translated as CASSLASGSWETQYF.

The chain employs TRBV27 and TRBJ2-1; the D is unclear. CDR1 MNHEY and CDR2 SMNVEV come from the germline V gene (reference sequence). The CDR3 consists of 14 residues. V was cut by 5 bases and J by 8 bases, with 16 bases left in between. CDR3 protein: CASSAGALVYEQFF. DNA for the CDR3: TGTGCCAGCAGTGCCGGAGCCCTAGTCTATGAGCAGTTCTTC.